This entry lists 19 T cell receptor beta chains sequenced from one sample in a study of blood T cell repertoires in COVID-19. TCRdb's copy holds only in-frame clones and misses some; the assay was immunoSEQ multiplex PCR. This sample has about 200,000 clones, with about 82% found just once. Sequenced: PBMCs or T cells enriched from blood (not recorded which). Source of these receptors: a man in his forties or fifties with acute COVID-19.

The rearrangement links TRBV2 to TRBJ2-3, with 7 nucleotides matching TRBD2. Germline lookup yields CDR1 SNHLY and CDR2 FYNNEI. V was clipped by 0 bases and J by 2 bases; unmatched bases: 14. This CDR3 contains 19 residues. The CDR3 reads CASSEALGGSSYDTDTQYF. As DNA, the CDR3 is TGTGCCAGCAGTGAAGCGCTTGGCGGGAGCAGTTATGACACAGATACGCAGTATTTT.

The chain carries TRBV6-6 and TRBJ2-1; D ambiguous. V was shortened by 0 bases and J by 7 bases, with 7 bases between the two germline ends. Germline V gene data show CDR1 as MNHNY and CDR2 as SVGAGI (reference sequence). This CDR3 comprises 13 residues. The CDR3 nucleotides read TGTGCCAGCAGTTACTCGGTGCGGAATGAGCAGTTCTTC. Protein: CASSYSVRNEQFF.

The chain couples TRBV5-1 to TRBJ1-1; no clear D gene. V lost 4 bases to trimming and J lost 9 bases, with 13 bases between them. The CDR3 spans 12 residues. Germline-derived CDR1 and CDR2 are SGHRS and YFSETQ. For the CDR3, the DNA is TGCGCCAGCAGCACCGGACTGGAAAAAGCTTTCTTT. It yields the protein CASSTGLEKAFF.

For the CDR3, the DNA is TGTGCCTGGAGTGACAGAGTCAATCAGCCCCAGCATTTT. This gives the protein CAWSDRVNQPQHF. The rearrangement links TRBV30 to TRBJ1-5, with D unresolved. Germline CDR1 reads GTSNPN; CDR2 reads SVGIG (reference sequence). This CDR3 has 13 residues. Trimming removed 1 base from V and 3 bases from J, with 7 bases in between.

The chain recombines TRBV7-3 with TRBJ1-5, with D perhaps matching TRBD1 (5 bases). In germline, CDR1 is SGHTA, CDR2 FQGTGA. V lost 7 bases, J lost 6 bases, and 16 bases lay in between. The CDR3 length is 14 residues. The CDR3 bases are TGTGCCAGCATCCACCTGACAGTATTTCAGCCCCAGCATTTT. Translation: CASIHLTVFQPQHF.

This chain uses TRBV7-2 with TRBJ2-7, with D perhaps matching TRBD1 (6 bases). This CDR3 spans 15 amino acids. Looked up from germline, CDR1 is SGHTA and CDR2 is FQGNSA. The ends were cut back, 6 bases at V and 7 bases at J, with 22 bases in the middle. Written as DNA, the CDR3 is TGTGCCAGCAGTTCTCCTCAGGGGTTTGTGTGGGAGCAGTACTTC. Translating gives CASSSPQGFVWEQYF.

This clone was seen once. The chain has TRBV2 and TRBJ1-1; D call uncertain. The ends were cut back, 8 bases at V and 1 base at J, with 8 bases in the middle. Germline V CDR1 and CDR2: SNHLY, FYNNEI. This CDR3 comprises 12 residues. CDR3 loop: CASEAANTEAFF. The CDR3 nucleotides are TGTGCCAGCGAGGCAGCGAACACTGAAGCTTTCTTT.

The chain has TRBV28 and TRBJ1-1, with 7 bases identical to TRBD1. In germline, CDR1 is MDHEN, CDR2 SYDVKM. Trimming removed 6 bases from V and 0 bases from J; junction bases left unmatched: 13. The CDR3 is 17 residues long. In DNA, the CDR3 is TGTGCCAGCAGCCCCTGGGCGAGGGGGCCTATGAACACTGAAGCTTTCTTT. Translating gives CASSPWARGPMNTEAFF.

This chain links TRBV28 with TRBJ2-5, with 8 bases that match TRBD1. There are 16 residues in the CDR3. Germline V gene data show CDR1 as MDHEN and CDR2 as SYDVKM. V trimming: 0 bases; J trimming: 0 bases; junction bases outside the gene matches: 3. CDR3 region: CASSLWGQAYQETQYF. The DNA of the CDR3 is TGTGCCAGCAGTTTATGGGGACAGGCGTACCAAGAGACCCAGTACTTC.

V and J are TRBV2 and TRBJ2-7, with 11 bases that match TRBD2. CDR1 and CDR2 from the germline V gene are SNHLY and FYNNEI. The CDR3 length is 14 residues. The J segment lost 5 bases and the V segment lost 6 bases, leaving 6 bases of the junction unmatched. In DNA, the CDR3 is TGTGCCAGCAGAATAGCGGGAGGGCTCCACGAGCAGTACTTC. This sequence encodes CASRIAGGLHEQYF.

This chain uses TRBV10-3 with TRBJ1-2, with 7 bases fitting TRBD1. Germline CDR1 and CDR2: ENHRY and SYGVKD. V was pared by 6 bases and J by 3 bases, with 4 bases of the junction left unmatched. The CDR3 sequence is 13 residues long. The CDR3 region is CAIRPTGYYGYTF. CDR3 coding DNA: TGTGCCATCAGGCCGACAGGGTACTATGGCTACACCTTC.

The chain couples TRBV5-8 to TRBJ2-2, with 7 positions matching TRBD1. The CDR3 sequence is 14 residues long. Trimming cost V 5 bases and J 3 bases; bases outside gene matches: 4. Germline lookup yields CDR1 SGHTS and CDR2 YDEGEE. The CDR3: CASRRGQYTGELFF. The DNA of the CDR3 is TGTGCCAGCAGGAGGGGGCAGTACACCGGGGAGCTGTTTTTT.

V and J are TRBV7-9 and TRBJ2-5; D is ambiguous. From germline, CDR1 is SEHNR and CDR2 FQNEAQ (reference sequence). The CDR3 extends over 13 amino acids. V lost 7 bases to trimming and J lost 4 bases, with 13 bases between them. The CDR3 sequence: CASTPRPGETQYF. The CDR3 DNA sequence: TGTGCCAGCACCCCCAGACCGGGAGAGACCCAGTACTTC.

Worth noting for this clone: This could be a read error, since a much larger clone is one nucleotide away. Here the CDR3 DNA reads TGTGCCAGCAGCCCGACAGGGGTGAGCAATCAGCCCCAGCATTTT. This translates into CASSPTGVSNQPQHF. The chain joins TRBV7-9 to TRBJ1-5; 8 nucleotides match TRBD1. The CDR3 is 15 amino acids. With V trimmed by 5 bases and J by 1 base, 4 bases remained unmatched. From germline, CDR1 is SEHNR and CDR2 FQNEAQ (reference sequence).

The chain has TRBV19 and TRBJ2-2; 13 nucleotides line up with TRBD2. The length of the CDR3 is 17 residues. Germline CDR1 reads LNHDA; CDR2 reads SQIVND (reference sequence). V was pared by 4 bases and J by 1 base, with 3 bases of the junction left unmatched. The CDR3 coding sequence is TGTGCCAGTAGTAAACTAGCGGGAGGGGTGAACACCGGGGAGCTGTTTTTT. This translates into CASSKLAGGVNTGELFF.

The chain couples TRBV19 to TRBJ2-7; maybe TRBD2 (5 bases). The CDR3 is 13 amino acids. The V and J ends lost 5 bases and 1 base respectively, with 9 bases between them. Germline loops: CDR1 LNHDA, CDR2 SQIVND (reference sequence). CDR3 region: CASSSRVSYEQYF. The CDR3 nucleotides are TGTGCCAGTAGTTCGCGGGTTTCCTACGAGCAGTACTTC.

This chain joins TRBV18 and TRBJ2-2; possible D gene TRBD1, 6 bases. The CDR3 is 14 amino acids. CDR1 and CDR2 (germline): KGHSH, LQKENI. Between the trimmed V and J ends, which lost 3 bases and 4 bases, there was a span of 9 bases. This CDR3 is CASSPGTPTGELFF. DNA for the CDR3: TGTGCCAGCTCACCCGGGACACCCACCGGGGAGCTGTTTTTT.

This chain joins TRBV28 and TRBJ2-5; 10 positions match TRBD2. Germline loops: CDR1 MDHEN, CDR2 SYDVKM. V was clipped by 5 bases and J by 4 bases; unmatched bases: 4. The CDR3 has 14 residues. CDR3 protein: CASSPRTSGETQYF. The CDR3 DNA is TGTGCCAGCAGTCCGAGGACTAGCGGAGAGACCCAGTACTTC.

The J gene is TRBJ2-2, the V gene TRBV7-9; no clear D. The CDR3 has 13 amino acids. V was pared by 1 base and J by 9 bases, with 9 bases between. Germline lookup yields CDR1 SEHNR and CDR2 FQNEAQ (reference sequence). The CDR3 coding sequence is TGTGCCAGCAGCTTAGAAGAGAGGCGGGAGCTGTTTTTT. The encoded protein is CASSLEERRELFF.